This T cell receptor beta chain was identified in a study of blood T cell repertoires in COVID-19. This clone was detected once. Repertoires were generated with immunoSEQ multiplex PCR, while TCRdb's copy carries only in-frame clones and drops some. The data contain 70,000 to 90,000 clones, 75% to 95% of them singletons. V was shortened by 7 bases and J by 6 bases, with 16 bases between the two germline ends. CDR1 and CDR2 from the germline V gene are SNHLY and FYNNEI. The CDR3 sequence is 15 residues long. This receptor was taken from a human donor in a cohort sampled during active COVID-19. Material for sequencing was peripheral blood. The chain carries TRBV2 and TRBJ1-6; D call uncertain. CDR3 residues: CASIQLAGFNSPLHF. In DNA, the CDR3 is TGTGCCAGCATCCAACTGGCAGGATTTAATTCACCCCTCCACTTT.